This entry lists 26 T cell receptor beta chains sequenced from one sample in a study of CD8+CD57+ T cells in acquired aplastic anemia. Overall study results and limits: Compared with total CD4+ and CD8+ cell pools, patient CD8+CD57+ cells were less diverse.

These receptors are not linked to any known antigen. According to the study, genomic DNA was the template for TCR beta VDJ and CDR3 profiling. TCRdb independently ran MiXCR on the reads; one entry per CDR3 protein. The sample has roughly 20,000 distinct CDR3 sequences; about 40% are singletons. Previously, flow cytometry had revealed CD8+CD57+ cell expansion in the patients chosen for sequencing. Sequencing was performed on CD8+CD57+ T cells sorted from PBMCs. Specified subset: bead-enriched CD8+CD57+ effector memory T cells from SAA patients. Receptors originate from a human donor with aplastic anemia.

This chain connects TRBV19 to TRBJ2-2, with D possibly TRBD2 on 5 matching bases. Germline loops: CDR1 LNHDA, CDR2 SQIVND (reference sequence). With 4 bases removed from V and 4 bases from J, the gap between germline ends came to 19 bases. The CDR3 runs to 17 residues. This CDR3 reads CASSTLGEGRATGELFF. CDR3 coding DNA: TGTGCCAGTAGTACCCTGGGCGAGGGTCGGGCCACCGGGGAGCTGTTTTTT.

This clonotype was counted many times. The V call is TRBV6-5, the J call TRBJ1-2, with D tentatively TRBD1 (5 bases). Trimming removed 5 bases from V and 4 bases from J, with 14 bases in between. This CDR3 has 14 amino acids. In germline, CDR1 is MNHEY, CDR2 SVGAGI. This CDR3 reads CASSGQGGSYGYTF. CDR3 DNA: TGTGCCAGCAGTGGCCAGGGAGGTAGCTATGGCTACACCTTC.

The chain couples TRBV7-8 to TRBJ1-5; TRBD1 might be the D (6 bases). CDR1 and CDR2 from the germline V gene are SGHVS and FQNEAQ. V lost 5 bases to trimming and J lost 4 bases, with 9 bases between them. The CDR3 sequence is 13 residues long. In DNA, the CDR3 is TGTGCCAGCAGCATGGACAGAAATCAGCCCCAGCATTTT. Its protein is CASSMDRNQPQHF.

This clonotype was recorded many times. The rearrangement uses TRBV3-1 and TRBJ1-3; perhaps TRBD1 as D (5 bases). The CDR3 runs to 15 residues. CDR1 LGHDT and CDR2 YNNKEL come from the germline V gene (reference sequence). The V end lost 4 bases, the J end lost 8 bases, and 18 bases lay between the germline ends. CDR3 DNA: TGTGCCAGCAGCCTCTCGGGACGCTCGACGGACACCATATATTTT. Protein product: CASSLSGRSTDTIYF.

In this sample, this clonotype turned up a few times. The chain is built from TRBV9 and TRBJ2-1; D not resolved. V was trimmed by 0 bases and J by 6 bases, leaving 10 bases between them. The CDR3 runs to 14 residues. The germline V gene encodes CDR1 SGDLS and CDR2 YYNGEE. CDR3 DNA: TGTGCCAGCAGCGTAGGCAAGGGCCTCAATGAGCAGTTCTTC. Translated, it gives CASSVGKGLNEQFF.

This chain uses TRBV12-3 or TRBV12-4 with TRBJ2-3; weak D call: TRBD2 (5 bases). This CDR3 comprises 12 residues. V gave up 6 bases and J gave up 4 bases, with 8 bases separating them. For the CDR3, the DNA is TGTGCCAGCAGCCAAGCGGCAGATACGCAGTATTTT. Translating it yields CASSQAADTQYF.

This clonotype has only a few counts. This sequence joins TRBV5-1 and TRBJ2-3; D unresolved. Germline V gene sequence: CDR1 SGHRS, CDR2 YFSETQ. Trimming stripped 5 bases from V and 5 bases from J, with 9 bases between. CDR3 length equals 12 residues. CDR3 protein: CASRLGIDTQYF. In nucleotides, the CDR3 is TGCGCCAGCAGGCTAGGAATAGATACGCAGTATTTT.

Many counts were recorded for this clonotype. V and J are TRBV19 and TRBJ2-1; no clear D. Per germline, CDR1 LNHDA and CDR2 SQIVND (reference sequence). The CDR3 sequence is 14 residues long. Trimming removed 6 bases at V and 5 bases at J, with 14 bases between. CDR3 nucleotide sequence: TGTGCCAGTAGATCGCCACCAGGAGACAATGAGCAGTTCTTC. Its translation: CASRSPPGDNEQFF.

This clonotype came up many times. The rearrangement joins TRBV27 to TRBJ2-7; 9 positions match TRBD1. The germline CDR1 and CDR2 sequences are MNHEY and SMNVEV (reference sequence). After removal of 5 bases from V and 1 base from J, the junction contained 12 bases not matched to a gene. The CDR3 contains 17 residues. The CDR3 protein is CASSLWVGQGGSYEQYF. The CDR3 DNA is TGTGCCAGCAGTCTTTGGGTGGGACAGGGCGGATCCTACGAGCAGTACTTC.

The chain combines TRBV6-5 with TRBJ1-1, with TRBD1 as a possible D gene (5 bases). The length of the CDR3 is 13 residues. Per germline, CDR1 MNHEY and CDR2 SVGAGI. V was cut by 0 bases and J by 8 bases, with 10 bases left in between. The CDR3 sequence: CASSYSNRGEAFF. Here the CDR3 DNA reads TGTGCCAGCAGTTACTCGAATCGGGGGGAAGCTTTCTTT.

The V call is TRBV28, the J call TRBJ2-1; 13 positions agree with TRBD2. Trimming cost V 7 bases and J 16 bases; bases outside gene matches: 10. Germline CDR1 and CDR2: MDHEN and SYDVKM. The CDR3 is 13 amino acids. The CDR3 nucleotides read TGTGCCAGCAATGGGGGACTAGCGGGGCGTCTATTCTTC. This encodes CASNGGLAGRLFF.

Only a few counts were recorded for this clonotype. This sequence joins TRBV10-2 and TRBJ1-6; 7 bases are shared with TRBD1. Germline V gene lookup returns CDR1 WSHSY and CDR2 SAAADI. V was clipped by 10 bases and J by 5 bases; unmatched bases: 8. The CDR3 runs to 14 residues. The CDR3 DNA reads as TGCGCCACCAGGACCGGGACAGATAATTCACCCCTCCACTTT. Amino acid sequence: CATRTGTDNSPLHF.

This clonotype has only one observation. The chain uses TRBV7-9 and TRBJ2-1, with a possible D match to TRBD1 (6 bases). CDR3 length: 13 residues. Germline lookup yields CDR1 SEHNR and CDR2 FQNEAQ (reference sequence). Deletions cut 5 bases from V and 10 bases from J, with 15 bases between. Here the CDR3 reads CASSRRGQREQFF. DNA of the CDR3: TGTGCCAGCAGCCGTCGGGGACAAAGGGAGCAGTTCTTC.

This clonotype was seen ten or more times. The CDR3 sequence is CASSPRGRQGSDGYTF. The CDR3, as DNA: TGTGCCAGCAGCCCCCGGGGGAGACAGGGTTCGGACGGCTACACCTTC. This chain joins TRBV3-1 and TRBJ1-2, with 7 bases that match TRBD1. The V gene's germline CDR1 is LGHDT and CDR2 YNNKEL (reference sequence). With V trimmed by 4 bases and J by 8 bases, 16 bases remained unmatched. The CDR3 is 16 amino acids.

This clonotype was seen ten or more times. V gene TRBV7-9 combines with J gene TRBJ2-5, with 7 positions matching TRBD1. Germline CDR1 and CDR2: SEHNR and FQNEAQ (reference sequence). This CDR3 contains 17 residues. V shed 5 bases and J 5 bases; nucleotides not matched to a gene: 17. In nucleotides, the CDR3 is TGTGCCAGCAGCACAACCCGGACAGGCCAGGACAGGGAGACCCAGTACTTC. Amino acid sequence: CASSTTRTGQDRETQYF.

This clonotype was counted a few times. This rearrangement joins TRBV2 to TRBJ2-7, with 7 bases matching TRBD1. Losses at the gene ends were 3 bases for V and 2 bases for J; bases not matched to a gene: 7. CDR1 and CDR2 from the germline V gene are SNHLY and FYNNEI. This CDR3 contains 15 residues. The DNA for the CDR3 is TGTGCCAGCAGTGAGGCTGGACAGGAGCCCTACGAGCAGTACTTC. Protein product: CASSEAGQEPYEQYF.

This clonotype came up a few times. The chain recombines TRBV20-1 with TRBJ2-3; D is undetermined. The V end was cut by 3 bases, the J end by 6 bases, with 25 bases between. Germline assignment: CDR1 DFQATT and CDR2 SNEGSKA (reference sequence). The CDR3 is 17 residues long. Written as DNA, the CDR3 is TGCAGTGCTAGTCGACACCCCGACCAGTCGTTTGGTGATACGCAGTATTTT. This encodes CSASRHPDQSFGDTQYF.

This sequence joins TRBV7-9 and TRBJ2-5; D might be TRBD2 (5 bases). The V end was cut by 8 bases, the J end by 5 bases, with 9 bases between. This CDR3 has 11 residues. CDR1 and CDR2 from the germline V gene are SEHNR and FQNEAQ (reference sequence). CDR3 sequence (DNA): TGTGCCAGCTCGGGGTGGGAGACCCAGTACTTC. It is translated as CASSGWETQYF.

The chain has TRBV4-1 and TRBJ2-7; D is possibly TRBD2 (5 bases). Trimming left V 0 bases short and J 7 bases short, with 13 bases between. The CDR3 is 14 amino acids. From germline, CDR1 is MGHRA and CDR2 YSYEKL. CDR3 sequence reads: CASSQDREGDEQYF. CDR3 sequence (DNA): TGCGCCAGCAGCCAAGATCGGGAAGGCGATGAGCAGTACTTC.

The chain recombines TRBV6-5 with TRBJ2-1; D ambiguous. Germline loops: CDR1 MNHEY, CDR2 SVGAGI. CDR3 length: 11 residues. With 6 bases removed from V and 10 bases from J, the gap between germline ends came to 10 bases. The CDR3 sequence is CASRLDGEQFF. For the CDR3, the DNA is TGTGCCAGCAGGCTGGACGGAGAGCAGTTCTTC.

The genes are TRBV5-1 and TRBJ1-2; D is unclear. Trimming pared 9 bases from V and 6 bases from J, leaving 24 bases between. From germline, CDR1 is SGHRS and CDR2 YFSETQ. This CDR3 is 15 amino acids long. The CDR3: CATPAADTRSDGYTF. Here the CDR3 DNA reads TGCGCCACCCCCGCCGCCGACACACGCTCAGATGGCTACACCTTC.

The gene calls are TRBV20-1 and TRBJ1-5, with a tentative D call TRBD1 (6 bases). CDR1 and CDR2 from the germline V gene are DFQATT and SNEGSKA (reference sequence). Trimming left V 0 bases short and J 6 bases short, with 18 bases between. This CDR3 has 16 amino acids. The CDR3 DNA is TGCAGTGCTAGAGATGACGGGACATGGGAGGTTCAGCCCCAGCATTTT. Its translation: CSARDDGTWEVQPQHF.

This clonotype was detected a few times. The chain carries TRBV24-1 and TRBJ2-6; D unclear. In germline, CDR1 is KGHDR, CDR2 SFDVKD. V lost 4 bases and J 0 bases, leaving 15 bases between the germline ends. The CDR3 length is 18 residues. CDR3 nucleotide sequence: TGTGCCACCAGTGACCTAGACATATTCCTCTCTGGGGCCAACGTCCTGACTTTC. Amino acids: CATSDLDIFLSGANVLTF.

There are many counts of this clonotype. The genes are TRBV10-1 and TRBJ2-3, with 9 bases aligning to TRBD2. Unmatched junction bases numbered 4, after V lost 1 base and J lost 8 bases. CDR3 size: 14 residues. Germline lookup yields CDR1 WNHNN and CDR2 SYGVQD (reference sequence). In DNA form, the CDR3 reads TGCGCCAGCAGTGAGTTGGCGACTAGCGGTACGCAGTATTTT. It yields the protein CASSELATSGTQYF.

The gene calls are TRBV6-1 and TRBJ1-2; 10 bases match TRBD1. J was trimmed by 8 bases and V by 5 bases; bases with no gene match: 8. Germline CDR1 MNHNS, CDR2 SASEGT. The CDR3 runs to 14 residues. In nucleotides, the CDR3 is TGTGCCAGCAGTCCGCTAAGGACAGGGGGAGGCTACACCTTC. Translating gives CASSPLRTGGGYTF.

This clonotype was seen ten or more times. V and J are TRBV20-1 and TRBJ2-4, with D perhaps TRBD2 (6 bases). The CDR3 runs 16 residues. Trimming cost V 0 bases and J 7 bases, with 19 bases left between them. Germline CDR1 is DFQATT and CDR2 is SNEGSKA (reference sequence). As DNA, the CDR3 is TGCAGTGCTAGAGATCTTGGCCCGAGTGGGACTAACATTCAGTACTTC. Amino acids: CSARDLGPSGTNIQYF.